What follows describes a single T cell receptor beta chain. Its antigen target is currently unknown. Base qualities are missing; no much larger clone stands one base away. TCRbeta CDR3 regions were amplified from genomic DNA by means of the immunoSEQ Assay, a bias-controlled multiplex PCR. Regarding the original processing steps: Nucleated cell counts per sample were estimated from amplification of reference gene primers within the assay. To quantify the absolute abundance of each unique TCRbeta CDR3 rearrangement, sequence reads were collapsed and filtered. For each sample, productive Simpson clonality was calculated by taking the square root of Simpson's diversity index across productive rearrangements. What TCRdb holds here is the immuneACCESS table cut down to in-frame rearrangements. Part of the clones is not present; checked against another copy, under half of the missing clones reflect an unresolved V gene, and the others are unexplained. D and trimming come from the DNA, and the V and J calls and clone size come from that table. The sample table lists 200,000 to 250,000 clones, roughly 87% of them with a count of one. Clones ranked in the top ten supply about an eighth of the sample.

The sample comes from a study of blood T cell repertoires in COVID-19 (dated by TCRdb to the early 2020s). Regarding the complete study: Samples covering the acute and convalescent phases of COVID-19 were provided by collaborators in the United States, Italy and Spain. The prospective study material was composed of cDNA or gDNA derived from T cells, B-cell-depleted T cells, or PBMCs. The sample metadata nearly always contained a de-identified subject ID, COVID-19 status, age in years and sex. Where HLA class I and class II types were available, the types were taken from metadata supplied by the sample provider, not from assay-based typing. Deeply sampled blood TCRbeta repertoires from subjects exposed to, actively infected with, or recovered from COVID-19 were included in the dataset. Samples were obtained from the ongoing ImmuneRACE study (first 160 participants) and from 950 to 1,500 subjects provided by 6 global collaborators. The repertoires were released in a freely available public database meant as a resource for research on the immune response to SARS-CoV-2.

The CDR3 measures 15 amino acids from cysteine to phenylalanine. This entry keeps only the CDR3 DNA: 45 bases, framed from base 1. As encoded in the germline V gene (reference sequence), CDR1 is MNHNY while CDR2 is SVGAGI. Germline trimming: 6 bases from V, 0 bases from J; junction bases outside gene matches: 5. Another Seattle source contributed samples from volunteer blood donors who had recovered from COVID-19. Whole blood was collected in K2EDTA tubes by collaborating institutions according to the institutions' own protocols. For TCRbeta analysis, collaborator samples were shipped as frozen whole blood, as isolated PBMCs, or as DNA extracted from either sample type. What the authors observed across the whole study: Clinical and demographic metadata were provided uncurated, with the amount varying by source and participant.

Source material: peripheral blood. Here the chain combines TRBV6-6 and TRBJ1-5, and 7 bases in between align with TRBD1. This sequence was found in a woman between 18 and 30 years old who had recovered from COVID-19. The DNA sequence follows: TGTGCCAGCAGCCGAGGGACAGATAGCAATCAGCCCCAGCATTTT. Translated, it reads CASSRGTDSNQPQHF.